Presented here are 23 T cell receptor beta chains from one specimen sequenced in a study of T cells in localized non-small cell lung cancer. Produced via immunoSEQ multiplex PCR; TCRdb's table is partial and in-frame only. This sample yields 35,000 or so clones, of which around 88% are seen a single time; 7% to 7.5% belongs to the top ten. The sequencing used peripheral blood, collected before any cancer treatment. The source is a woman aged 40-69 years with stage I lung adenocarcinoma.

This clone occurred once. This specimen includes other DNA sequences encoding the same CDR3. The chain carries TRBV7-9 and TRBJ2-3; no clear D gene. Trimming stripped 4 bases from V and 2 bases from J, with 4 bases between. The CDR3 sequence is 12 residues long. CDR1 and CDR2 from the germline V gene are SEHNR and FQNEAQ (reference sequence). This chain's CDR3 is CASSSTTDTQYF. The CDR3 bases are TGTGCCAGCAGCTCAACCACAGATACGCAGTATTTT.

The rearrangement joins TRBV9 to TRBJ2-1; the match to TRBD2 covers 11 bases. This CDR3 is built from 16 residues. The V and J ends lost 4 bases and 0 bases, in that order; junction bases with no gene match: 3. CDR1 and CDR2 (germline): SGDLS, YYNGEE. The CDR3 nucleotides read TGTGCCAGCAGCCTTAGCGGGGGGGCCTCCTACAATGAGCAGTTCTTC. It encodes CASSLSGGASYNEQFF. The variable domain in full, completed from reference TRBV9 and TRBJ2-1, reads DSGVTQTPKHLITATGQRVTLRCSPRSGDLSVYWYQQSLDQGLQFLIQYYNGEERAKGNILERFSAQQFPDLHSELNLSSLELGDSALYFCASSLSGGASYNEQFFGPGTRLTVL.

J is TRBJ1-1 and V is TRBV27; maybe TRBD1 (5 bases). Trimming stripped 4 bases from V and 2 bases from J, with 14 bases between. This CDR3 is built from 15 residues. The germline gives CDR1 MNHEY, CDR2 SMNVEV (reference sequence). CDR3 residues: CASSSLGGANTEAFF. The CDR3 DNA follows: TGTGCCAGCAGTTCCCTCGGAGGGGCCAACACTGAAGCTTTCTTT.

This clone was seen a handful of times. The chain carries TRBV2 and TRBJ1-6; 9 positions agree with TRBD1. The CDR3 is 15 residues long. Germline V lookup: CDR1 SNHLY, CDR2 FYNNEI. With 1 base clipped from V and 9 bases from J, the junction kept 4 bases outside the gene matches. Here the CDR3 DNA reads TGTGCCAGCAGTGAAGAACAGGGGGCACGTTCACCCCTCCACTTT. Translating gives CASSEEQGARSPLHF.

The gene calls are TRBV28 and TRBJ2-6; 10 bases fit TRBD2. The CDR3 has 19 residues. From germline, CDR1 is MDHEN and CDR2 SYDVKM. After removal of 3 bases from V and 2 bases from J, the junction contained 10 bases not matched to a gene. The CDR3 nucleotides read TGTGCCAGCAGTTTCGCAAGCGGGGGGGCACTGACTGGGGCCAACGTCCTGACTTTC. This gives the protein CASSFASGGALTGANVLTF. Full variable domain (missing parts from reference TRBV28 and TRBJ2-6): DVKVTQSSRYLVKRTGEKVFLECVQDMDHENMFWYRQDPGLGLRLIYFSYDVKMKEKGDIPEGYSVSREKKERFSLILESASTNQTSMYLCASSFASGGALTGANVLTFGAGSRLTVL.

CDR3 coding DNA: TGTGCCAGCAGCTTGGTGGGGGGCAGGGTGGACGAGCAGTACTTC. Its protein product is CASSLVGGRVDEQYF. The genes are TRBV5-5 and TRBJ2-7; D may match TRBD1 or TRBD2 (6 bases each). CDR3 size: 15 residues. Germline values: CDR1 SGHKS, CDR2 YYEKEE (reference sequence). Trimming took 0 bases from V and 5 from J, leaving 15 bases between them.

The V gene is TRBV19, the J gene TRBJ1-4; TRBD1 aligns across 7 bases. The J segment lost 6 bases and the V segment lost 1 base, leaving 5 bases of the junction unmatched. CDR1 and CDR2 from the germline V gene are LNHDA and SQIVND (reference sequence). CDR3 size: 15 residues. The CDR3 spells CASSIGDRAHEKLFF. The CDR3 DNA follows: TGTGCCAGTAGTATAGGGGACAGAGCCCATGAAAAACTGTTTTTT.

The chain has TRBV6-6 and TRBJ1-1; D unclear. The CDR3 extends over 15 amino acids. Per the germline V gene, CDR1 is MNHNY and CDR2 is SVGAGI (reference sequence). With 0 bases removed from V and 4 bases from J, the gap between germline ends came to 12 bases. The CDR3 sequence is CASSYSLGPGTEAFF. In DNA, the CDR3 is TGTGCCAGCAGTTACTCGCTTGGGCCGGGCACTGAAGCTTTCTTT.

The DNA for the CDR3 is TGTGCCAGCAGTTCACTTCCGGGACAGGGCGCCCAAGAGACCCAGTACTTC. The encoded protein is CASSSLPGQGAQETQYF. The V and J genes are TRBV28 and TRBJ2-5, with 9 nucleotides matching TRBD1. Unmatched junction bases numbered 10, after V lost 4 bases and J lost 1 base. CDR3 size: 17 residues. The germline V gene has CDR1 MDHEN and CDR2 SYDVKM.

This sequence joins TRBV29-1 and TRBJ1-2, with TRBD1 as a possible D gene (5 bases). The germline V gene encodes CDR1 SQVTM and CDR2 ANQGSEA. The CDR3 runs to 12 residues. With 8 bases removed from V and 7 bases from J, the gap between germline ends came to 17 bases. The CDR3 region is CSTQERGTGYTF. The CDR3 nucleotides are TGCAGCACTCAGGAACGGGGCACTGGCTACACCTTC.

This clone was detected only once. V gene TRBV28 combines with J gene TRBJ1-2; D not resolved. V lost 4 bases, J lost 4 bases, and 13 bases lay in between. CDR1 and CDR2 from the germline V gene are MDHEN and SYDVKM. The length of the CDR3 is 14 residues. In DNA, the CDR3 is TGTGCCAGCAGTTCCTCCCCAGGTAGCTATGGCTACACCTTC. This sequence encodes CASSSSPGSYGYTF.

The V gene is TRBV28, the J gene TRBJ1-5; D gene unclear. The CDR3 is 15 residues long. V was clipped by 3 bases and J by 7 bases, with 16 bases between them. CDR1 and CDR2 (germline): MDHEN, SYDVKM. DNA for the CDR3: TGTGCCAGCAGTTTTTACCTCGTCAGAAACCAGCCCCAGCATTTT. Its protein is CASSFYLVRNQPQHF. Using reference TRBV28 and TRBJ1-5 for the parts outside the CDR3, the full variable domain is DVKVTQSSRYLVKRTGEKVFLECVQDMDHENMFWYRQDPGLGLRLIYFSYDVKMKEKGDIPEGYSVSREKKERFSLILESASTNQTSMYLCASSFYLVRNQPQHFGDGTRLSIL.

This chain connects TRBV7-3 to TRBJ2-1; 9 positions match TRBD1. This CDR3 comprises 14 residues. Trimming at V came to 4 bases and at J to 4 bases, leaving 2 bases not matched to a gene. The germline gives CDR1 SGHTA, CDR2 FQGTGA. The CDR3 DNA is TGTGCCAGCAGCTCGGACAGGGGATACAATGAGCAGTTCTTC. It codes for CASSSDRGYNEQFF.

This chain links TRBV28 with TRBJ1-2; D is unresolved. Trimming removed 2 bases at V and 4 bases at J, with 5 bases between. Germline CDR1 is MDHEN and CDR2 is SYDVKM. The CDR3 is 12 residues long. CDR3 amino acids: CASSLRRYGYTF. The CDR3 DNA reads TGTGCCAGCAGTTTAAGACGCTATGGCTACACCTTC.

The chain recombines TRBV18 with TRBJ1-3; D call uncertain. V shed 3 bases and J shed 0 bases, with 6 bases lying between them. The CDR3 sequence is 14 residues long. Germline values: CDR1 KGHSH, CDR2 LQKENI. The CDR3 reads CASSPGNSGNTIYF. Written as DNA, the CDR3 is TGTGCCAGCTCACCCGGGAACTCTGGAAACACCATATATTTT.

V and J are TRBV6-1 and TRBJ1-3; D not certain. This CDR3 has 11 residues. The V end lost 6 bases, the J end lost 4 bases, and 4 bases lay between the germline ends. Germline CDR1 is MNHNS and CDR2 is SASEGT. CDR3 residues: CASRWGNTIYF. In DNA, the CDR3 is TGTGCCAGCAGGTGGGGAAACACCATATATTTT.

This chain joins TRBV6-5 and TRBJ2-3; D is unclear. V was trimmed by 2 bases and J by 2 bases, leaving 5 bases between them. The germline V gene has CDR1 MNHEY and CDR2 SVGAGI. The CDR3 is made up of 13 amino acids. The CDR3 loop is CASSYGPTDTQYF. For the CDR3, the DNA is TGTGCCAGCAGTTACGGCCCCACAGATACGCAGTATTTT.

This clone has only a few counts. V usage is TRBV6-5 and J usage is TRBJ1-4; no clear D. Trimming left V 4 bases short and J 0 bases short, with 9 bases between. Germline CDR1 and CDR2: MNHEY and SVGAGI. The CDR3 is made up of 15 amino acids. The CDR3 loop is CASSFGVSTNEKLFF. CDR3 coding DNA: TGTGCCAGCAGTTTCGGGGTTTCAACTAATGAAAAACTGTTTTTT.

This clone was observed a handful of times. The chain employs TRBV28 and TRBJ2-4, with a tentative D call TRBD2 (5 bases). V shed 5 bases and J shed 9 bases, with 14 bases lying between them. From germline, CDR1 is MDHEN and CDR2 SYDVKM. This CDR3 has 13 amino acids. The CDR3 is CASSTGLGAIQYF. CDR3 nucleotide sequence: TGTGCCAGCAGTACCGGCCTGGGAGCCATTCAGTACTTC.

V usage is TRBV7-8 and J usage is TRBJ1-1; D gene uncertain. The V gene's germline CDR1 is SGHVS and CDR2 FQNEAQ. V dropped 5 bases and J dropped 4 bases, with 11 bases sitting between them. The CDR3 is 13 amino acids. The CDR3 region has the DNA TGTGCCAGCAGCCTCGTGAGGGTCACTGAAGCTTTCTTT. Its translation: CASSLVRVTEAFF. The full variable domain, its missing parts supplied by reference TRBV7-8 and TRBJ1-1, is GAGVSQSPRYKVAKRGQDVALRCDPISGHVSLFWYQQALGQGPEFLTYFQNEAQLDKSGLPSDRFFAERPEGSVSTLKIQRTQQEDSAVYLCASSLVRVTEAFFGQGTRLTVV.

V and J are TRBV5-6 and TRBJ2-3; D uncertain. This CDR3 region has 13 residues. Germline V CDR1 and CDR2: SGHDT, YYEEEE. The germline V and J ends were trimmed by 0 bases and 8 bases, with 10 bases remaining between them. The CDR3 spells CASSLALDGTQYF. CDR3 in DNA: TGTGCCAGCAGCTTGGCTTTAGACGGTACGCAGTATTTT.

V gene TRBV30 combines with J gene TRBJ2-1; 7 bases are a match to TRBD2. This CDR3 comprises 13 residues. The germline V gene encodes CDR1 GTSNPN and CDR2 SVGIG (reference sequence). The CDR3 loop is CAYESGTKNEQFF. The CDR3 nucleotides read TGTGCTTACGAATCCGGGACTAAAAATGAGCAGTTCTTC.

The rearrangement uses TRBV5-6 and TRBJ1-1; D ambiguous. The ends were cut back, 2 bases at V and 4 bases at J, with 12 bases in the middle. Germline CDR1 reads SGHDT; CDR2 reads YYEEEE. The CDR3 extends over 14 amino acids. The CDR3 DNA sequence: TGTGCCAGCAGCTTTCTAGGGCGAGGCACTGAAGCTTTCTTT. Translation: CASSFLGRGTEAFF.